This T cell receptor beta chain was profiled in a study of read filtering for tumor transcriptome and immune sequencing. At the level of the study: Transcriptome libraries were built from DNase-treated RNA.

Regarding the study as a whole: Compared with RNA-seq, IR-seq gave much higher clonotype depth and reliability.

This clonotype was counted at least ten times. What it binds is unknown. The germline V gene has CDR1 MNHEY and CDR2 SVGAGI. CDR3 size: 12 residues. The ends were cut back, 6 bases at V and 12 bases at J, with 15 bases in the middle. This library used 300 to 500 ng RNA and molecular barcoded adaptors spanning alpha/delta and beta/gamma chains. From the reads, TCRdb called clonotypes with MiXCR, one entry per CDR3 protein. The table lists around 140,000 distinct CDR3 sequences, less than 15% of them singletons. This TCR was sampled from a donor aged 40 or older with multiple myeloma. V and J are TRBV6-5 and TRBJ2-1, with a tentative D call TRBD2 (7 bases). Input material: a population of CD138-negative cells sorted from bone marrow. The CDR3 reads CASSPRGGRQFF. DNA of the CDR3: TGTGCCAGCAGCCCGAGGGGGGGTAGGCAGTTCTTC.